The 18 T cell receptor beta chains reported below all come from one sample, sequenced in a study of cytomegalovirus exposure and HLA in healthy donors. PCR involved 60 Vbeta and 13 Jbeta primers. TCRdb's copy holds only in-frame clones and misses some; the assay was immunoSEQ multiplex PCR. Among tens of thousands of clones listed, 70% to 85% were seen once. The sequenced sample consisted of PBMCs. These receptors were taken from a man aged 18 to 29 in good health and CMV-seronegative.

The chain employs TRBV5-6 and TRBJ2-1; 7 bases match TRBD2. V gave up 0 bases and J gave up 8 bases; unmatched junction bases: 8. CDR3 length: 15 amino acids. The V gene's germline CDR1 is SGHDT and CDR2 YYEEEE. This CDR3 is CASSLAGGSTDEQFF. In DNA, the CDR3 is TGTGCCAGCAGCTTGGCCGGCGGGAGTACGGATGAGCAGTTCTTC.

V and J are TRBV6-4 and TRBJ2-3, with 10 bases matching TRBD1. Losses at the gene ends were 2 bases for V and 1 base for J; bases not matched to a gene: 3. CDR1 is MRHNA and CDR2 is SNTAGT in the germline V gene. The CDR3 covers 16 residues. CDR3 in DNA: TGTGCCAGCAGTGACGTTGGGACAGGGGGCACAGATACGCAGTATTTT. It yields the protein CASSDVGTGGTDTQYF.

The chain joins TRBV7-2 to TRBJ1-2; TRBD1 agrees at 7 bases. The CDR3 runs 16 residues. J was trimmed by 10 bases and V by 0 bases; bases with no gene match: 14. Germline values: CDR1 SGHTA, CDR2 FQGNSA. The CDR3, as DNA: TGTGCCAGCAGCTTAGCAGGGGACAGCTTATCAAGGGACTACACCTTC. This sequence encodes CASSLAGDSLSRDYTF.

The V call is TRBV7-8, the J call TRBJ1-1, with D maybe TRBD1 (6 bases). CDR1 is SGHVS, CDR2 FQNEAQ, per germline. V was pared by 5 bases and J by 3 bases, with 16 bases between. The CDR3 spans 15 residues. CDR3 sequence: CASSLTGGSDTEAFF. Here the CDR3 DNA reads TGTGCCAGCAGCCTTACGGGGGGCTCGGACACTGAAGCTTTCTTT.

This chain uses TRBV27 with TRBJ2-7; 10 bases agree with TRBD2. V dropped 4 bases and J dropped 2; count of bases not matched to a gene: 5. Germline V CDR1 and CDR2: MNHEY, SMNVEV (reference sequence). There are 15 residues in the CDR3. This chain's CDR3 is CASSSRAGGPYEQYF. CDR3 nucleotide sequence: TGTGCCAGCAGTTCCCGAGCGGGAGGGCCCTACGAGCAGTACTTC.

The chain has TRBV28 and TRBJ1-1, with TRBD1 matching 7 bases. The CDR3 spans 12 residues. J gave up 11 bases and V 5 bases, and 8 bases lay outside the gene matches. CDR1 MDHEN and CDR2 SYDVKM come from the germline V gene. The CDR3 sequence is CASSLRQGRAFF. The CDR3 coding sequence is TGTGCCAGCAGTCTTCGACAGGGTAGGGCTTTCTTT.

This clone was seen more than once but under ten times. The chain links TRBV4-3 to TRBJ1-1; D is uncertain. The germline CDR1 and CDR2 sequences are LGHNA and YSLEER. This CDR3 region has 12 residues. Trimming pared 5 bases from V and 5 bases from J, leaving 9 bases between. The CDR3 DNA reads TGCGCCAGCAGCATTTCCGGGACTGAAGCTTTCTTT. Translated, it gives CASSISGTEAFF.

The chain combines TRBV28 with TRBJ1-6, with a tentative D call TRBD1 (6 bases). The V and J ends lost 6 bases and 7 bases respectively, with 7 bases between them. This CDR3 comprises 12 residues. Germline V gives CDR1 MDHEN, CDR2 SYDVKM. The CDR3 is CASRDSNSPLHF. In nucleotides, the CDR3 is TGTGCCAGCAGGGACAGCAATTCACCCCTCCACTTT.

The CDR3 DNA reads TGTGCCAGCAGCTTAGCGGAGGGGGCCGGCTATGGCTACACCTTC. It translates to CASSLAEGAGYGYTF. J is TRBJ1-2 and V is TRBV7-9, with 7 nucleotides matching TRBD1. The CDR3 has 15 residues. With V trimmed by 0 bases and J by 4 bases, 5 bases remained unmatched. The germline V gene has CDR1 SEHNR and CDR2 FQNEAQ (reference sequence).

The V gene is TRBV12-5, the J gene TRBJ1-2; D unclear. CDR1 and CDR2 from the germline V gene are LGHNT and FRNRAP. There are 14 residues in the CDR3. V lost 3 bases and J 2 bases, leaving 10 bases between the germline ends. The CDR3 DNA reads as TGTGCTAGTGGTTTCGGTTCCAACAACTATGGCTACACCTTC. This gives the protein CASGFGSNNYGYTF.

This clone has only one observation. The chain employs TRBV9 and TRBJ2-7; 11 bases are a match to TRBD2. With V trimmed by 3 bases and J by 5 bases, 4 bases remained unmatched. The CDR3 is made up of 14 amino acids. The germline CDR1 and CDR2 sequences are SGDLS and YYNGEE. The CDR3 sequence: CASSETSGIHEQYF. The CDR3, as DNA: TGTGCCAGCAGCGAGACTAGCGGGATCCACGAGCAGTACTTC.

This chain links TRBV9 with TRBJ1-1; no definite D call. CDR3 length: 16 amino acids. CDR1 and CDR2 (germline): SGDLS, YYNGEE. Trimming removed 3 bases at V and 0 bases at J, with 15 bases between. CDR3 residues: CASSAAGILMNTEAFF. The CDR3, as DNA: TGTGCCAGCAGCGCCGCGGGAATTCTAATGAACACTGAAGCTTTCTTT.

The chain has TRBV6-1 and TRBJ2-7; 10 bases map to TRBD2. CDR3 length: 14 amino acids. Looked up from germline, CDR1 is MNHNS and CDR2 is SASEGT. With 2 bases clipped from V and 7 bases from J, the junction kept 5 bases outside the gene matches. The DNA for the CDR3 is TGTGCCAGCAGTGAACTAGCGGGAGCGCGAGAGCAGTACTTC. As protein: CASSELAGAREQYF.

The V gene is TRBV29-1, the J gene TRBJ1-5, with 9 positions matching TRBD1. From germline, CDR1 is SQVTM and CDR2 ANQGSEA. The CDR3 is 13 amino acids. Trimming removed 4 bases from V and 9 bases from J; junction bases left unmatched: 7. The CDR3 nucleotides are TGCAGCGTTGGGGACAGGGTTTTTGGGCCCCAGCATTTT. The encoded protein is CSVGDRVFGPQHF.

J is TRBJ2-1 and V is TRBV4-3; 8 bases fit TRBD2. Germline assignment: CDR1 LGHNA and CDR2 YSLEER. This CDR3 contains 17 residues. Trimming removed 3 bases from V and 0 bases from J; junction bases left unmatched: 7. CDR3 loop: CASSQDPSGSSYNEQFF. For the CDR3, the DNA is TGCGCCAGCAGCCAGGACCCAAGCGGGAGCTCCTACAATGAGCAGTTCTTC.

This chain joins TRBV29-1 and TRBJ1-2; tentative D call: TRBD1 (6 bases). Germline values: CDR1 SQVTM, CDR2 ANQGSEA. The CDR3 extends over 15 amino acids. With 1 base removed from V and 4 bases from J, the gap between germline ends came to 16 bases. The CDR3 is CSVEVRQGNSYGYTF. The CDR3 region has the DNA TGCAGCGTTGAAGTGCGGCAGGGGAATTCCTATGGCTACACCTTC.

The gene calls are TRBV10-3 and TRBJ2-7, with D tentatively TRBD2 (6 bases). This CDR3 comprises 13 residues. Between the trimmed V and J ends, which lost 8 bases and 2 bases, there was a span of 13 bases. CDR1 and CDR2 from the germline V gene are ENHRY and SYGVKD. The CDR3 DNA follows: TGTGCCATCGCGAGCGGGTCCCCCTACGAGCAGTACTTC. This gives the protein CAIASGSPYEQYF.

This chain joins TRBV6-1 and TRBJ1-2; 8 bases align to TRBD1. Germline CDR1 and CDR2: MNHNS and SASEGT. The CDR3 length is 14 residues. The trim removed 11 bases at V and 2 bases at J, leaving 10 bases unmatched. The CDR3 here is CAGFQGAENYGYTF. The CDR3 DNA follows: TGTGCCGGGTTCCAGGGGGCTGAAAACTATGGCTACACCTTC.